The 9 T cell receptor beta chains listed next were all sequenced from one sample in a study of CD8 T cells in Susac syndrome. An amount of RNA that ranged from roughly 0.5 to 1 ug was reverse transcribed with random hexamers. TCRdb passed the immunoSEQ multiplex PCR reads through MiXCR, listing each CDR3 protein once. The sample contains about 150,000 distinct CDR3 sequences, 90% to 96% of which appear only once. The sequenced sample was CD4+ T cells from PBMCs. The receptors shown here come from a human donor with Susac syndrome.

The rearrangement joins TRBV20-1 to TRBJ2-2; 9 nucleotides align to TRBD2. With V trimmed by 6 bases and J by 5 bases, 13 bases remained unmatched. Germline CDR1 reads DFQATT; CDR2 reads SNEGSKA (reference sequence). The CDR3 loop spans 16 amino acids. The CDR3 is CSARHLPGLATGELFF. The DNA for the CDR3 is TGCAGTGCCAGACACCTACCGGGACTAGCAACCGGGGAGCTGTTTTTT.

This chain connects TRBV10-1 to TRBJ2-5; weak D call: TRBD1 (5 bases). Germline CDR1 and CDR2: WNHNN and SYGVQD (reference sequence). The CDR3 consists of 13 residues. V was pared by 3 bases and J by 7 bases, with 12 bases between. CDR3 amino acids: CASSEQSQGTQYF. In DNA form, the CDR3 reads TGCGCCAGCAGTGAACAGAGCCAGGGGACCCAGTACTTC.

The V gene is TRBV9, the J gene TRBJ2-4; TRBD2 is a possible D gene (6 bases). CDR1 and CDR2 from the germline V gene are SGDLS and YYNGEE. V lost 4 bases, J lost 2 bases, and 13 bases lay in between. The CDR3 has 15 amino acids. The CDR3 here is CASSRRGESKNIQYF. The CDR3 DNA reads as TGTGCCAGCAGCAGGAGGGGCGAGTCCAAAAACATTCAGTACTTC. The full variable domain, completed using reference TRBV9 and TRBJ2-4, is DSGVTQTPKHLITATGQRVTLRCSPRSGDLSVYWYQQSLDQGLQFLIQYYNGEERAKGNILERFSAQQFPDLHSELNLSSLELGDSALYFCASSRRGESKNIQYFGAGTRLSVL.

This chain uses TRBV29-1 with TRBJ2-5; TRBD1 aligns across 9 bases. Germline trimming cut 7 bases from V and 3 bases from J; bases unmatched to any gene: 6. In germline, CDR1 is SQVTM, CDR2 ANQGSEA. CDR3 size: 13 residues. The CDR3 DNA reads TGCAGCGGGGCGGACAGGGGAGAAGAGACCCAGTACTTC. Amino acid sequence: CSGADRGEETQYF.

J is TRBJ1-6 and V is TRBV6-2 or TRBV6-3; D unresolved. Germline V CDR1 and CDR2: MNHEY, SVGEGT. The length of the CDR3 is 14 residues. Trimming took 8 bases from V and 8 from J, leaving 16 bases between them. CDR3 amino acids: CASQLGSPHSPLHF. Here the CDR3 DNA reads TGTGCCAGCCAACTGGGCTCGCCCCATTCACCCCTCCACTTT.

The V call is TRBV20-1, the J call TRBJ2-2; TRBD1 might be the D (6 bases). The germline V gene has CDR1 DFQATT and CDR2 SNEGSKA (reference sequence). V shed 0 bases and J shed 5 bases, with 10 bases lying between them. This CDR3 contains 14 residues. CDR3 DNA sequence: TGCAGTGCTAGAGAACTTACAGGGACCGGGGAGCTGTTTTTT. This encodes CSARELTGTGELFF.

The gene calls are TRBV20-1 and TRBJ1-5; D call uncertain. V lost 4 bases and J lost 3, with 16 bases in between. The CDR3 consists of 15 residues. Germline V gene data show CDR1 as DFQATT and CDR2 as SNEGSKA (reference sequence). CDR3 sequence: CSATPGANTNQPQHF. The DNA for the CDR3 is TGCAGTGCTACTCCGGGAGCTAACACCAATCAGCCCCAGCATTTT.

V and J are TRBV29-1 and TRBJ2-7; the D gene is possibly TRBD2 (5 bases). CDR3 length equals 14 residues. V was pared by 4 bases and J by 1 base, with 14 bases between. Germline V gives CDR1 SQVTM, CDR2 ANQGSEA. CDR3 in amino acids: CSVVGVGESYEQYF. In DNA, the CDR3 is TGCAGCGTTGTCGGGGTTGGGGAATCCTACGAGCAGTACTTC.

The chain uses TRBV15 and TRBJ1-4, with D possibly being TRBD1 (6 bases). V shed 0 bases and J shed 2 bases, with 10 bases lying between them. Germline loops: CDR1 LNHNV, CDR2 YYDKDF (reference sequence). The CDR3 loop spans 16 amino acids. The CDR3 bases are TGTGCCACCAGCAGAGAACAGGGTGCGACTAATGAAAAACTGTTTTTT. It translates to CATSREQGATNEKLFF. Full variable domain (remainder filled in from reference TRBV15 and TRBJ1-4): DAMVIQNPRYQVTQFGKPVTLSCSQTLNHNVMYWYQQKSSQAPKLLFHYYDKDFNNEADTPDNFQSRRPNTSFCFLDIRSPGLGDTAMYLCATSREQGATNEKLFFGSGTQLSVL.